This section outlines one TCR beta chain sequence together with its context. The data belong to a study of technical replicates of blood from four donors. Sequencing used immunoSEQ multiplex PCR; TCRdb keeps in-frame clones, though not all of them. This table holds about 76,000 clones, roughly nine tenths found once. This CDR3 has 16 residues. The sample comprised T cells isolated from PBMCs. V is TRBV21-1 and J is TRBJ2-1; TRBD2, the table's D call, was not compared with the DNA. TRBV21-1 is marked as a pseudogene. This TCR derives from a human donor in good health. This CDR3 is CASMAVLAGELNEQFF. CDR3 bases: TGTGCCAGCATGGCGGTACTAGCGGGAGAACTCAATGAGCAGTTCTTC.